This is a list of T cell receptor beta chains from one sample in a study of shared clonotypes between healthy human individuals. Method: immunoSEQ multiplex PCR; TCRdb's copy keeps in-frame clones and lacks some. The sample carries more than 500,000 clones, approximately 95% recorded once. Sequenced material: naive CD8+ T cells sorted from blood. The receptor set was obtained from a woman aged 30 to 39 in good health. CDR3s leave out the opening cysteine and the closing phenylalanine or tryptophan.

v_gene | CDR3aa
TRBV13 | ASRPEGTLTDTQY
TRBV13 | ASSFGQNPNYGYT
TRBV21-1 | ASSKLRGLYGYT
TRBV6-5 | ASSLSGGWGKTEAF
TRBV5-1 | ASSPGTSAYNEQF
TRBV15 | ATSREGGAGTEAF
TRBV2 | ASSEFTSGSHEQY
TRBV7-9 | ASSFGGEDNEQF
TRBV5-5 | ASSLEPAGARLGYT
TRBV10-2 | ASSVTGGTGELF
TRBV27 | ASSPETGGGYEQY
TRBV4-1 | ASSQVVLATDTQY
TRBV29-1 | SVDPLGGGNEQY
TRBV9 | ASSDRGLAGEDEQF
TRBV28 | ASGAGQGNSPLH
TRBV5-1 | ASSSYGNTEAF
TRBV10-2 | ASSDILAGEFYEQY
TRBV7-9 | ASSSLAGRVGELF
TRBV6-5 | ASSYSEQVEAF
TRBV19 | ASTKGGRDEQY
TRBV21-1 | ASSKESSEGTDTQY
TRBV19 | ASSIAPEADTQY
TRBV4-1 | ASSQDPNSNQPQH
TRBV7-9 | ASSPSGSGANVLT
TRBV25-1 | ASSDRGMNTEAF
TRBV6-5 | ASSYSIGQVDHEQY
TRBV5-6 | ASSLGREQY
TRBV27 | ASSRTGSETQY
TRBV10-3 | AISESTKEAF
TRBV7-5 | VRSPRTPAEAF
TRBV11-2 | ASSLVGPGNEQF
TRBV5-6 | ASSWDRGQETQY
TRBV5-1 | ASRSSGRAYEQY
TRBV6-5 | ASSTFSGNGNEQF
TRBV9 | ASKGSSYNEQF
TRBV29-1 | SARQAENTEAF
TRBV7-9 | ASSLGDLLAKNIQY
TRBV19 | ASSAPIHPGEQY
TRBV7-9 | ASSPPWDEQY
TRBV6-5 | ASSYPNSYEQY
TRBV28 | ASSLSLIIIRGTKNIQY
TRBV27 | ASSLSNSYEQY
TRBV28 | ASSWVRSLEQY
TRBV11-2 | ASSRGGDAF